This TCR beta chain was observed in a study of OX40 agonist ivuxolimab in advanced cancers. The overall study: Every patient in dose escalation had hepatocellular carcinoma, melanoma, renal cell or head and neck cancer.

To note about this clone: The antigen is not known.

Overall study findings and caveats: Researchers did not establish what antigens the expanded peripheral T cells target.

The J segment lost 3 bases and the V segment lost 3 bases, leaving 5 bases of the junction unmatched. The CDR3 covers 15 residues. CDR1 is SGDLS, CDR2 YYNGEE, per germline. Assay used: immunoSEQ multiplex PCR; TCRdb lists only in-frame clones, some missing. The sample records 50,000 to 75,000 clones, more than 85% being singletons. The clonotype was recovered from an adult with an advanced solid tumor such as melanoma, head and neck, liver or kidney cancer. This specimen consisted of CD4+ or CD8+ T cells sorted from blood, obtained in a trial of the OX40 agonist ivuxolimab. The V gene is TRBV9, the J gene TRBJ2-1; 8 positions agree with TRBD1. The CDR3 region is CASSAVGQGYNEQFF. The CDR3 bases are TGTGCCAGCAGCGCCGTTGGACAGGGCTACAATGAGCAGTTCTTC.